These 29 T cell receptor beta chains were sequenced from one sample in a study of human T cells and chemical hapten exposure. Stated time point: patch test 2, 6 weeks after DPC sensitization. Regarding treatment: therapeutic diphenylcyclopropenone sensitization with weekly scalp DPC. TCRdb redid the calling of the RACE reads with MiXCR, one entry per CDR3 protein. The sample records tens of thousands of distinct CDR3 sequences, 9.5% to 11% being singletons. The input for sequencing was whole blood, taken in connection with sensitization to the hapten diphenylcyclopropenone (DPC). The receptors derive from a man aged 40-55 years with alopecia areata. Some clones in this sample may be carry-over from other donors' samples.

This clonotype was counted a few times. The chain couples TRBV19 to TRBJ2-1; 14 positions agree with TRBD2. The V gene's germline CDR1 is LNHDA and CDR2 SQIVND (reference sequence). The CDR3 runs 18 residues. V lost 0 bases, J lost 3 bases, and 4 bases stayed unmatched. The CDR3 region has the DNA TGTGCCAGTAGTATAGAGACTAGCGGGAGGGCCAACTACAATGAGCAGTTCTTC. Translated, it gives CASSIETSGRANYNEQFF.

This clonotype was seen at least ten times. V is TRBV5-1 and J is TRBJ2-3, with 11 bases aligning to TRBD2. Looked up from germline, CDR1 is SGHRS and CDR2 is YFSETQ. The V segment lost 1 base and the J segment 0 bases; nucleotides outside the gene matches: 4. The CDR3 runs 17 residues. For the CDR3, the DNA is TGCGCCAGCAGCTTGCGGTCTAGCGGGGGGAGCACAGATACGCAGTATTTT. It codes for CASSLRSSGGSTDTQYF.

This clonotype was seen only a few times. The rearrangement joins TRBV10-3 to TRBJ2-3, with a possible D match to TRBD2 (6 bases). There are 15 residues in the CDR3. Trimming stripped 8 bases from V and 0 bases from J, with 15 bases between. Germline CDR1 and CDR2: ENHRY and SYGVKD. In DNA, the CDR3 is TGTGCCATCGGGGGGTCTTCATCTAGCACAGATACGCAGTATTTT. Amino acid sequence: CAIGGSSSSTDTQYF.

The chain combines TRBV11-2 with TRBJ2-3; perhaps TRBD1 as D (5 bases). V lost 5 bases, J lost 0 bases, and 15 bases lay in between. In germline, CDR1 is SGHAT, CDR2 FQNNGV. CDR3 length equals 16 residues. CDR3 in amino acids: CASSRSQGVSTDTQYF. DNA for the CDR3: TGTGCCAGCAGCCGATCCCAAGGGGTTAGCACAGATACGCAGTATTTT.

There are a few counts of this clonotype. The gene calls are TRBV4-3 and TRBJ2-7; the match to TRBD2 covers 8 bases. Unmatched junction bases numbered 29, after V lost 1 base and J lost 3 bases. Germline V lookup: CDR1 LGHNA, CDR2 YSLEER. The CDR3 spans 23 residues. The CDR3 region has the DNA TGCGCCAGCAGCCAAGGGATGGTTTGGTTTTGTGGGAGGGCCGGGACTAGAGGCTACGAGCAGTACGTC. It translates to CASSQGMVWFCGRAGTRGYEQYV.

The sample holds a few counts of this clonotype. V is TRBV5-1 and J is TRBJ1-5; no definite D call. This CDR3 comprises 14 residues. The germline V gene encodes CDR1 SGHRS and CDR2 YFSETQ. Trimming shortened V by 0 bases and J by 2 bases, and 6 bases separated the two germline ends. Written as DNA, the CDR3 is TGCGCCAGCAGCTTGGGGTATGGCAATCAGCCCCAGCATTTT. Its protein product is CASSLGYGNQPQHF.

This clonotype was seen at least ten times. The chain uses TRBV30 and TRBJ1-1, with D unresolved. There are 12 residues in the CDR3. The V end lost 1 base, the J end lost 4 bases, and 7 bases lay between the germline ends. Germline CDR1 and CDR2: GTSNPN and SVGIG (reference sequence). CDR3 DNA sequence: TGTGCCTGGAGTGATACCGTCACTGAAGCTTTCTTT. Amino acids: CAWSDTVTEAFF.

This clonotype has more than one count but fewer than ten. The CDR3 region has the DNA TGTGCCTGGAGTGTACAGGGGCGTAGCTATGGCTACACCTTC. Its protein product is CAWSVQGRSYGYTF. This chain uses TRBV30 with TRBJ1-2; TRBD1 matches at 7 bases. Losses at the gene ends were 0 bases for V and 4 bases for J; bases not matched to a gene: 5. Germline V gives CDR1 GTSNPN, CDR2 SVGIG (reference sequence). The CDR3 spans 14 residues.

This clonotype has only a few counts. The chain joins TRBV5-1 to TRBJ2-7; 9 bases align to TRBD1. This CDR3 comprises 15 residues. Per the germline V gene, CDR1 is SGHRS and CDR2 is YFSETQ. After removal of 4 bases from V and 0 bases from J, the junction contained 5 bases not matched to a gene. CDR3 amino acids: CASSHGQGNSYEQYF. The CDR3 nucleotides are TGCGCCAGCAGCCACGGACAGGGGAACTCCTACGAGCAGTACTTC.

In the case of this clonotype: A much larger clonotype is one base distant, so this may be a read error. The chain links TRBV27 to TRBJ1-1; the D is unclear. The V and J ends lost 1 base and 1 base respectively, with 4 bases between them. The germline V gene encodes CDR1 MNHEY and CDR2 SMNVEV (reference sequence). This CDR3 contains 13 residues. CDR3 bases: TGTGCCAGCAGTTTATGGGGGAACACTGAAGCTTTCTTT. It encodes CASSLWGNTEAFF.

This chain links TRBV29-1 with TRBJ1-3; no clear D gene. This CDR3 contains 12 residues. Germline assignment: CDR1 SQVTM and CDR2 ANQGSEA. V was clipped by 5 bases and J by 1 base, with 6 bases between them. As DNA, the CDR3 is TGCAGCGTTCTCATATCTGGAAACACCATATATTTT. It translates to CSVLISGNTIYF.

The chain uses TRBV7-3 and TRBJ2-1, with TRBD2 matching over 8 bases. This CDR3 comprises 15 residues. J gave up 7 bases and V 2 bases, and 7 bases lay outside the gene matches. The germline CDR1 and CDR2 sequences are SGHTA and FQGTGA. The CDR3 DNA follows: TGTGCCAGCAGCTTAGGCGGGACTAGTTGGAATGAGCAGTTCTTC. This translates into CASSLGGTSWNEQFF.

The chain has TRBV11-2 and TRBJ1-4, with D hard to call. Germline assignment: CDR1 SGHAT and CDR2 FQNNGV. The germline V and J ends were trimmed by 0 bases and 0 bases, with 8 bases remaining between them. CDR3 length: 16 residues. For the CDR3, the DNA is TGTGCCAGCAGCTTAGATCCGGCCGCAACTAATGAAAAACTGTTTTTT. This sequence encodes CASSLDPAATNEKLFF. The complete variable domain, with remaining parts taken from reference TRBV11-2 and TRBJ1-4, reads EAGVAQSPRYKIIEKRQSVAFWCNPISGHATLYWYQQILGQGPKLLIQFQNNGVVDDSQLPKDRFSAERLKGVDSTLKIQPAKLEDSAVYLCASSLDPAATNEKLFFGSGTQLSVL.

This sequence joins TRBV24-1 and TRBJ2-7, with 8 positions matching TRBD1. CDR3 length equals 16 residues. Per the germline V gene, CDR1 is KGHDR and CDR2 is SFDVKD. V lost 0 bases to trimming and J lost 4 bases; unmatched junction nucleotides: 7. CDR3 amino acids: CATSDLATGVSYEQYV. For the CDR3, the DNA is TGTGCCACCAGTGATTTGGCGACAGGGGTTAGTTACGAGCAGTACGTC.

This clonotype occurred many times. The chain links TRBV6-2 or TRBV6-3 to TRBJ2-5, with D maybe TRBD1 (6 bases). This CDR3 contains 13 residues. Trimming removed 5 bases from V and 5 bases from J, with 12 bases in between. Germline CDR1 and CDR2: MNHEY and SVGEGT. The CDR3 sequence is CASSPRTAETQYF. The CDR3 DNA follows: TGTGCCAGCAGTCCAAGGACAGCTGAGACCCAGTACTTC.

This clonotype has more than one count but fewer than ten. This chain joins TRBV6-5 and TRBJ2-5; the D is unclear. The CDR3 is 13 residues long. In germline, CDR1 is MNHEY, CDR2 SVGAGI. Trimming took off 6 bases at V and 4 bases at J, with 12 bases between the two ends. The CDR3 loop reads CASSGSSAETQYF. The CDR3 nucleotides are TGTGCCAGCAGCGGTAGTTCGGCAGAGACCCAGTACTTC.

The CDR3 DNA follows: TGTGCCAGCAGTCTTCCACGGACAGGGGGCTACGAGCAGTACTTC. Its protein product is CASSLPRTGGYEQYF. This sequence joins TRBV28 and TRBJ2-7; TRBD1 agrees at 10 bases. The V gene's germline CDR1 is MDHEN and CDR2 SYDVKM. The CDR3 is 15 amino acids. V shed 5 bases, J shed 3 bases, and the junction held 7 bases outside the gene matches.

There are a few counts of this clonotype. The chain links TRBV29-1 to TRBJ2-7, with no clear D. The CDR3 covers 14 residues. Germline CDR1 reads SQVTM; CDR2 reads ANQGSEA. V was cut by 3 bases and J by 0 bases, with 12 bases left in between. The CDR3 bases are TGCAGCGTTGAGCTCCGGAAACCCTCCTACGAGCAGTACTTC. It encodes CSVELRKPSYEQYF.

This clonotype has ten or more counts. The V gene is TRBV7-9, the J gene TRBJ1-1; D possibly corresponds to TRBD1 (5 bases). The ends were cut back, 6 bases at V and 7 bases at J, with 15 bases in the middle. Germline CDR1 reads SEHNR; CDR2 reads FQNEAQ (reference sequence). CDR3 length: 13 residues. This CDR3 reads CASRDQGRIEAFF. In nucleotides, the CDR3 is TGTGCCAGCAGAGACCAGGGACGGATTGAAGCTTTCTTT.

This clonotype was seen at least ten times. The chain combines TRBV6-5 with TRBJ1-2, with D possibly TRBD1 on 6 matching bases. Trimming left V 0 bases short and J 2 bases short, with 10 bases between. The CDR3 has 15 amino acids. Germline CDR1 MNHEY, CDR2 SVGAGI. The CDR3 loop is CASSYSRGRNYGYTF. The DNA for the CDR3 is TGTGCCAGCAGTTACTCTAGGGGGAGGAACTATGGCTACACCTTC.

This clonotype has a handful of counts. The CDR3 sequence: CASSSPRYEQYF. CDR3 sequence (DNA): TGTGCCAGCAGTAGCCCAAGATACGAGCAGTACTTC. V and J are TRBV2 and TRBJ2-7; D remains ambiguous. Germline V lookup: CDR1 SNHLY, CDR2 FYNNEI. The V gene lost 5 bases and the J gene lost 4 bases, with 9 bases spanning the gap. CDR3 length: 12 residues.

This clonotype was picked up many times. J is TRBJ1-5 and V is TRBV19; 12 bases match TRBD1. The germline V gene has CDR1 LNHDA and CDR2 SQIVND (reference sequence). CDR3 length: 17 residues. V lost 5 bases, J lost 7 bases, and 12 bases stayed unmatched. In DNA form, the CDR3 reads TGTGCCAGTAGTGACAACTCCGGGACAGGGGGCCTCCAGCCCCAGCATTTT. It specifies CASSDNSGTGGLQPQHF. Filled out from reference TRBV19 and TRBJ1-5, the complete variable domain reads DGGITQSPKYLFRKEGQNVTLSCEQNLNHDAMYWYRQDPGQGLRLIYYSQIVNDFQKGDIAEGYSVSREKKESFPLTVTSAQKNPTAFYLCASSDNSGTGGLQPQHFGDGTRLSIL.

This clonotype was found a few times. The CDR3 DNA is TGTGCCAGCAGGGAGGGGTATTCGAACACTGAAGCTTTCTTT. Its translation is CASREGYSNTEAFF. The rearrangement uses TRBV6-1 and TRBJ1-1, with a weak D call TRBD1 (5 bases). Germline lookup yields CDR1 MNHNS and CDR2 SASEGT. Trimming shortened V by 6 bases and J by 1 base, and 12 bases separated the two germline ends. This CDR3 has 14 residues.

This chain links TRBV7-2 with TRBJ2-7, with unresolved D. Germline values: CDR1 SGHTA, CDR2 FQGNSA. The CDR3 extends over 15 amino acids. Trimming pared 2 bases from V and 0 bases from J, leaving 11 bases between. CDR3 sequence: CASSLSDVSSYEQYF. CDR3 nucleotides: TGTGCCAGCAGCTTATCGGACGTGAGCTCCTACGAGCAGTACTTC.

The chain recombines TRBV29-1 with TRBJ2-2; D could derive from TRBD1 or TRBD2 (6 bases each). Germline V CDR1 and CDR2: SQVTM, ANQGSEA. This CDR3 is 16 amino acids long. The V and J ends lost 4 bases and 1 base respectively, with 16 bases between them. CDR3 coding DNA: TGCAGCGTTGGTGGGGGGTGGGGGCTGAACACCGGGGAGCTGTTTTTT. Its protein product is CSVGGGWGLNTGELFF.

The chain has TRBV12-3 or TRBV12-4 and TRBJ2-4; TRBD2 aligns across 7 bases. CDR3 length equals 16 residues. The V and J ends lost 0 bases and 1 base, in that order; junction bases with no gene match: 3. As DNA, the CDR3 is TGTGCCAGCAGTTTAGCCGGGGGGTTTGCCAAAAACATTCAGTACTTC. It specifies CASSLAGGFAKNIQYF.

This clonotype occurred a few times. The chain joins TRBV7-2 to TRBJ1-6; D not certain. With 1 base removed from V and 2 bases from J, the gap between germline ends came to 6 bases. Per the germline V gene, CDR1 is SGHTA and CDR2 is FQGNSA. The CDR3 totals 15 residues. CDR3 DNA: TGTGCCAGCAGCTTAGGGGTTGCCTATAATTCACCCCTCCACTTT. Translation: CASSLGVAYNSPLHF.

CDR3 sequence: CASSSIQGSGELFF. CDR3 sequence (DNA): TGTGCCAGCAGCTCGATTCAGGGTTCCGGGGAGCTGTTTTTT. The rearrangement uses TRBV7-2 and TRBJ2-2; TRBD1 might be the D (5 bases). CDR3 length: 14 residues. The germline gives CDR1 SGHTA, CDR2 FQGNSA. V was clipped by 4 bases and J by 6 bases, with 12 bases between them.

J is TRBJ2-3 and V is TRBV20-1; 12 bases align to TRBD2. After removal of 5 bases from V and 4 bases from J, the junction contained 10 bases not matched to a gene. The V gene's germline CDR1 is DFQATT and CDR2 SNEGSKA (reference sequence). This CDR3 has 16 residues. The CDR3 reads CSAPTPSGRAADTQYF. Written as DNA, the CDR3 is TGCAGTGCTCCGACGCCTAGCGGGAGGGCGGCAGATACGCAGTATTTT.